This T cell receptor (beta chain) is drawn from a study of T cells expressing NK-cell markers. The wider study: Among eight sequenced donors, seven carried HCMV seropositivity while one was seronegative.

In germline, CDR1 is MNHEY, CDR2 SMNVEV (reference sequence). This CDR3 is 12 amino acids long. Production of TCR beta cDNA relied on 5'RACE template switching with UMIs. TCRdb re-analyzed the 5' RACE reads; it lists each CDR3 protein once, without DNA. The sample table sets out 550,000 to 600,000 distinct CDR3 sequences. Findings and caveats of the study: The leading position in the CD3+CD56-NKG2C+ fraction of a handful of donors also went to these clonotypes.

In the case of this clonotype: Its target is unknown.

The chain recombines TRBV27 with TRBJ2-7. The sample was blood T cells: a sorted CD56 or NKG2C T cell subset, CD4+ or CD8+ T cells, or bulk PBMC T cells (not recorded which). The receptor was isolated from a man younger than 35 in good health. CDR3: CASRDGFYEQYF.